This T cell receptor beta chain was identified in a study of blood T cell repertoires in COVID-19. Overall study context: Donors in the United States, Italy and Spain gave samples during acute or convalescent COVID-19.

The table lists this clone with a few counts. Methods used by the authors: By means of reference gene primer amplification, nucleated cell counts were estimated. Profiling relied on immunoSEQ multiplex PCR, and the TCRdb table lists in-frame clones only, not all of them. V and J calls and clone size are given by that table; D and trimming were obtained from the DNA. The repertoire holds around 140,000 clones, with under 90% as singletons. V was pared by 6 bases and J by 2 bases, with 24 bases between. The CDR3 contains 18 residues. CDR1 is LNHDA and CDR2 is SQIVND in the germline V gene (reference sequence).

The clonotype comes from a human donor in a cohort sampled during active COVID-19. The genes are TRBV19 and TRBJ2-3, with D possibly matching TRBD1 (5 bases). Input material: peripheral blood. The CDR3 DNA reads as TGTGCCAGTAGCCTTAGGGGTTCAGTAGCCAGAGACACAGATACGCAGTATTTT. The encoded protein is CASSLRGSVARDTDTQYF.